This T cell receptor (beta chain) is drawn from a study of T cell changes during pregnancy in multiple sclerosis. The CDR3 is 15 residues long. Germline CDR1 reads SGHTA; CDR2 reads FQGTGA. The ends were cut back, 1 base at V and 3 bases at J, with 13 bases in the middle. TCRdb's copy holds only in-frame clones and misses some; the assay was immunoSEQ multiplex PCR. The data show some 42,000 clones, around 93% seen once. This chain connects TRBV7-3 to TRBJ2-7, with D possibly matching TRBD1 (5 bases). Specimen: CD4+ T cells from peripheral blood mononuclear cells, collected in the third trimester of pregnancy. The sequence was obtained from a female donor with multiple sclerosis, enrolled in a pregnancy study. The CDR3 spells CASSLRAGPLYEQYF. The CDR3 bases are TGTGCCAGCAGCTTAAGGGCAGGGCCCCTCTACGAGCAGTACTTC. The whole variable domain, filled in from reference TRBV7-3 and TRBJ2-7, reads GAGVSQTPSNKVTEKGKYVELRCDPISGHTALYWYRQSLGQGPEFLIYFQGTGAADDSGLPNDRFFAVRPEGSVSTLKIQRTERGDSAVYLCASSLRAGPLYEQYFGPGTRLTVT.